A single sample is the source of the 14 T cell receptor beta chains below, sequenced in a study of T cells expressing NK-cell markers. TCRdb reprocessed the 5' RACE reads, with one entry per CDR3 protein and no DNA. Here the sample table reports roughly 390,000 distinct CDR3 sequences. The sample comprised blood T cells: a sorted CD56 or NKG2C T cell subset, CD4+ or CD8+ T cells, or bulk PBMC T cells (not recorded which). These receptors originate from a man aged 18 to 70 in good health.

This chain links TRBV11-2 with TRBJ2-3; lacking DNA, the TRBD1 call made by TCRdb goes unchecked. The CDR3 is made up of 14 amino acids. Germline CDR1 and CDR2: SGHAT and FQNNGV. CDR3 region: CASSSRVRTDTQYF.

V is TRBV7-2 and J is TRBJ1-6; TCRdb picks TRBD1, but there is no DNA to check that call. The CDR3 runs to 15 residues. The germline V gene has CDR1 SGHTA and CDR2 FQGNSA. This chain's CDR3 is CASSQGLVTNSPLHF.

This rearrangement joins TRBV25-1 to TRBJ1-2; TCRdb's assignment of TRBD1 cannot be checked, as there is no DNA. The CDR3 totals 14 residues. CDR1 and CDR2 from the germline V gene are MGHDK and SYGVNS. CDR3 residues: CASSESGQGGGYTF.

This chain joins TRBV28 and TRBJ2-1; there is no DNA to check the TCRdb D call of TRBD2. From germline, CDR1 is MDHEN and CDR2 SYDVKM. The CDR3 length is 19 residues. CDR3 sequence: CASRKQGASGGAGYNEQFF.

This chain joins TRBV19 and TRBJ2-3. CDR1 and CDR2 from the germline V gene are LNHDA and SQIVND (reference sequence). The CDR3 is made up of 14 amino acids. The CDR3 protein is CASSIVIPTDTQYF.

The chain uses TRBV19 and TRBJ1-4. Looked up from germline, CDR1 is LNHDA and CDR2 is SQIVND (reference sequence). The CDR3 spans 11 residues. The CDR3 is CASSIGEKLFF.

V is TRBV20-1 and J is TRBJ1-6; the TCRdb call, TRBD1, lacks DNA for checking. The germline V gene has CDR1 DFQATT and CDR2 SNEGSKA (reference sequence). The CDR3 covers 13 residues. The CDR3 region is CSADRSLNSPLHF.

The CDR3 here is CAISEIGGLNYGYTF. The V and J genes are TRBV10-3 and TRBJ1-2; the D gene TCRdb calls, TRBD1, cannot be checked with no DNA. The CDR3 is made up of 15 amino acids. Germline V lookup: CDR1 ENHRY, CDR2 SYGVKD.

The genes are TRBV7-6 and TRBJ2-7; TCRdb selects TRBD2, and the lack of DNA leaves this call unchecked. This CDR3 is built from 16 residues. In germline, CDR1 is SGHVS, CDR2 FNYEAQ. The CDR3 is CASSLVVRGTTGEQYF.

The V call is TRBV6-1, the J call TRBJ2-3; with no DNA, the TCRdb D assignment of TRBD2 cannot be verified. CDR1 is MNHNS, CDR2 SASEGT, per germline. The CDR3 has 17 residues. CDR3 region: CASSVGRTSDSTDTQYF.

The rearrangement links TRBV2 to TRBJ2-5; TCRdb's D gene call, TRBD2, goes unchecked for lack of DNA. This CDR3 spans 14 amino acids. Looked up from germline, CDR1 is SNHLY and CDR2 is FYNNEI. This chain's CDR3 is CASSELRGQETQYF. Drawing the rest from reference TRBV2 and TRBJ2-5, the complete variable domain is EPEVTQTPSHQVTQMGQEVILRCVPISNHLYFYWYRQILGQKVEFLVSFYNNEISEKSEIFDDQFSVERPDGSNFTLKIRSTKLEDSAMYFCASSELRGQETQYFGPGTRLLVL.

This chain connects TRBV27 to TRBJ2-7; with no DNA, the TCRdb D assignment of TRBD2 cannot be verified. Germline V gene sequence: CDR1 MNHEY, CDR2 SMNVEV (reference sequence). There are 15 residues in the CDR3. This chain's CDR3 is CASSLAGTVTYEQYF.

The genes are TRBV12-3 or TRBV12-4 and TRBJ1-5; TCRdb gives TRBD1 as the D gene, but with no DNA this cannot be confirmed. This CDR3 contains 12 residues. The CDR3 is CASSFGQQPQHF.

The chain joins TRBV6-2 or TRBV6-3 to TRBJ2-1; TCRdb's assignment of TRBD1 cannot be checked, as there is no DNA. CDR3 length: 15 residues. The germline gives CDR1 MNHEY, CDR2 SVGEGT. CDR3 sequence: CASRPMGGPYNEQFF.